The 18 T cell receptor beta chains below come from one sample, sequenced in a study of cytomegalovirus exposure and HLA in healthy donors. Use of 60 Vbeta and 13 Jbeta primers characterized the PCR. Data came from immunoSEQ multiplex PCR; TCRdb stores just in-frame clones and leaves some out. The sample yields about 130,000 clones, roughly 72% seen once. Material for sequencing was PBMCs. Receptors were obtained from a male donor in good health and CMV-seronegative.

V usage is TRBV18 and J usage is TRBJ2-2, with D possibly being TRBD1 (5 bases). CDR1 is KGHSH and CDR2 is LQKENI in the germline V gene. The CDR3 runs 16 residues. The V end lost 2 bases, the J end lost 2 bases, and 12 bases lay between the germline ends. CDR3: CASSPDSWLNTGELFF. In DNA form, the CDR3 reads TGTGCCAGCTCACCAGACAGCTGGTTAAACACCGGGGAGCTGTTTTTT.

Ten or more counts support this clone. The V gene is TRBV4-3, the J gene TRBJ2-2, with 7 bases identical to TRBD1. Per germline, CDR1 LGHNA and CDR2 YSLEER. The V and J ends lost 0 bases and 6 bases, in that order; junction bases with no gene match: 7. The CDR3 loop spans 16 amino acids. In nucleotides, the CDR3 is TGCGCCAGCAGCCAAGATCCGGGACAGTGGTCCGGGGAGCTGTTTTTT. Translation gives CASSQDPGQWSGELFF.

This clone was detected only a few times. The rearrangement links TRBV21-1 to TRBJ2-2; the D call TRBD2 from the table was never checked on the DNA. TRBV21-1 is given as a pseudogene. The length of the CDR3 is 19 residues. Written as DNA, the CDR3 is TGTGCCAGCAGCAAAATAGGGACTAGCGGGGACCTGAACACCGGGGAGCTGTTTTTT. Encoded protein: CASSKIGTSGDLNTGELFF.

The V call is TRBV9, the J call TRBJ1-2, with a tentative D call TRBD1 (6 bases). The CDR3 runs to 14 residues. Germline loops: CDR1 SGDLS, CDR2 YYNGEE. V dropped 0 bases and J dropped 4 bases, with 10 bases sitting between them. CDR3 residues: CASSVEDRSYGYTF. CDR3 nucleotides: TGTGCCAGCAGCGTAGAGGACAGAAGCTATGGCTACACCTTC.

This clone was seen just once. V usage is TRBV28 and J usage is TRBJ1-1; D is perhaps TRBD1 (6 bases). Germline V gene data show CDR1 as MDHEN and CDR2 as SYDVKM. The length of the CDR3 is 15 residues. Trimming cost V 6 bases and J 6 bases, with 20 bases left between them. The CDR3 nucleotides read TGTGCCAGCAGCGCGGGTGGGGCGGGGGGCTCTGAAGCTTTCTTT. Its protein product is CASSAGGAGGSEAFF.

CDR3 sequence reads: CASSEAVPGLAGGVSGELFF. CDR3 DNA sequence: TGTGCCAGCAGTGAAGCCGTCCCGGGACTAGCGGGGGGGGTGTCCGGGGAGCTGTTTTTT. This sequence joins TRBV2 and TRBJ2-2; 16 bases line up with TRBD2. V shed 0 bases and J 6 bases; nucleotides not matched to a gene: 10. This CDR3 has 20 residues. The germline V gene encodes CDR1 SNHLY and CDR2 FYNNEI.

J is TRBJ2-1 and V is TRBV19; 11 nucleotides line up with TRBD2. Looked up from germline, CDR1 is LNHDA and CDR2 is SQIVND (reference sequence). V was clipped by 4 bases and J by 0 bases; unmatched bases: 11. The CDR3 runs to 19 residues. CDR3 DNA: TGTGCCAGTAGTACCGGGACTAGCGGAGGTCTGAGCTCCTACAATGAGCAGTTCTTC. Protein product: CASSTGTSGGLSSYNEQFF.

The chain combines TRBV5-1 with TRBJ2-1; perhaps TRBD2 as D (5 bases). The V end lost 4 bases, the J end lost 1 base, and 18 bases lay between the germline ends. The CDR3 length is 17 residues. Germline V lookup: CDR1 SGHRS, CDR2 YFSETQ. CDR3 in amino acids: CASSIPGMGGSYNEQFF. In DNA form, the CDR3 reads TGCGCCAGCAGCATACCGGGGATGGGTGGATCCTACAATGAGCAGTTCTTC. The full variable domain, in which reference TRBV5-1 and TRBJ2-1 provide the parts outside the CDR3, is KAGVTQTPRYLIKTRGQQVTLSCSPISGHRSVSWYQQTPGQGLQFLFEYFSETQRNKGNFPGRFSGRQFSNSRSEMNVSTLELGDSALYLCASSIPGMGGSYNEQFFGPGTRLTVL.

V and J are TRBV18 and TRBJ1-3, with D uncertain. CDR1 and CDR2 (germline): KGHSH, LQKENI. V was cut by 2 bases and J by 1 base, with 15 bases left in between. CDR3 length: 17 residues. The CDR3 region has the DNA TGTGCCAGCTCACCAGGATCGGAGGTTCGATCTGGAAACACCATATATTTT. Residues: CASSPGSEVRSGNTIYF.

This clone is a singleton in its sample. The chain joins TRBV7-9 to TRBJ1-6; D is undetermined. Germline lookup yields CDR1 SEHNR and CDR2 FQNEAQ (reference sequence). The germline V and J ends were trimmed by 1 base and 7 bases, with 2 bases remaining between them. The CDR3 totals 12 residues. The CDR3 nucleotides are TGTGCCAGCAGCTTAGTAAATTCACCCCTCCACTTT. Its translation: CASSLVNSPLHF.

The chain employs TRBV1 and TRBJ2-2; the D call of TRBD2 is as the table states it, not checked on the DNA. TRBV1 is a pseudogene. CDR3 length equals 15 residues. CDR3 region: CTSPAGGPRTGELFF. Written as DNA, the CDR3 is TGCACCAGCCCGGCGGGAGGGCCGCGCACCGGGGAGCTGTTTTTT.

The V and J genes are TRBV5-5 and TRBJ2-3; D remains ambiguous. Trimming pared 0 bases from V and 2 bases from J, leaving 13 bases between. This CDR3 is 16 amino acids long. Germline V gene lookup returns CDR1 SGHKS and CDR2 YYEKEE (reference sequence). CDR3 sequence (DNA): TGTGCCAGCAGCTTGGACAATCCCACCACCACAGATACGCAGTATTTT. It yields the protein CASSLDNPTTTDTQYF.

This chain links TRBV6-5 with TRBJ2-1; 10 nucleotides agree with TRBD2. Trimming took 2 bases from V and 6 from J; bases not matched to a gene: 1. CDR1 MNHEY and CDR2 SVGAGI come from the germline V gene. This CDR3 is 14 amino acids long. The CDR3 loop reads CASSYLAGVNEQFF. The CDR3 nucleotides are TGTGCCAGCAGTTACCTAGCGGGAGTCAATGAGCAGTTCTTC.

The chain joins TRBV18 to TRBJ2-1; weak D call: TRBD2 (6 bases). Trimming removed 3 bases from V and 15 bases from J, with 24 bases in between. This CDR3 is 15 amino acids long. Germline V lookup: CDR1 KGHSH, CDR2 LQKENI. For the CDR3, the DNA is TGTGCCAGCTCACCCGGGGATGGGGTTAGCGGAGGACGGTTCTTC. Translation: CASSPGDGVSGGRFF.

The chain employs TRBV7-2 and TRBJ1-6; 7 bases line up with TRBD1. With V trimmed by 7 bases and J by 0 bases, 9 bases remained unmatched. The CDR3 sequence is 17 residues long. From germline, CDR1 is SGHTA and CDR2 FQGNSA. The CDR3 DNA sequence: TGTGCCAGCACCATTAGGACAGGCCTCTCCTATAATTCACCCCTCCACTTT. Translated: CASTIRTGLSYNSPLHF.

V and J are TRBV7-8 and TRBJ2-1, with TRBD2 matching 12 bases. The germline V gene encodes CDR1 SGHVS and CDR2 FQNEAQ. The CDR3 runs to 16 residues. Trimming cost V 1 base and J 4 bases; bases outside gene matches: 2. For the CDR3, the DNA is TGTGCCAGCAGCTTAGTCCTAGCGGGGGGGTACAATGAGCAGTTCTTC. This encodes CASSLVLAGGYNEQFF. Full variable domain (outside the CDR3, taken from reference TRBV7-8 and TRBJ2-1): GAGVSQSPRYKVAKRGQDVALRCDPISGHVSLFWYQQALGQGPEFLTYFQNEAQLDKSGLPSDRFFAERPEGSVSTLKIQRTQQEDSAVYLCASSLVLAGGYNEQFFGPGTRLTVL.

This clone was observed once. CDR3 DNA: TGTGCCAGCAGCTCCCAAAGCGGGCAGCCCCAGCATTTT. Its translation is CASSSQSGQPQHF. The chain joins TRBV7-2 to TRBJ1-5; D not certain. V was trimmed by 4 bases and J by 7 bases, leaving 11 bases between them. The CDR3 length is 13 residues. The germline V gene encodes CDR1 SGHTA and CDR2 FQGNSA.

The chain joins TRBV19 to TRBJ1-5; TRBD1 matches at 7 bases. Germline CDR1 reads LNHDA; CDR2 reads SQIVND (reference sequence). V was clipped by 3 bases and J by 1 base; unmatched bases: 3. The CDR3 runs to 15 residues. The CDR3 bases are TGTGCCAGTAGTATTGGACAGGTGAGCAATCAGCCCCAGCATTTT. This encodes CASSIGQVSNQPQHF.